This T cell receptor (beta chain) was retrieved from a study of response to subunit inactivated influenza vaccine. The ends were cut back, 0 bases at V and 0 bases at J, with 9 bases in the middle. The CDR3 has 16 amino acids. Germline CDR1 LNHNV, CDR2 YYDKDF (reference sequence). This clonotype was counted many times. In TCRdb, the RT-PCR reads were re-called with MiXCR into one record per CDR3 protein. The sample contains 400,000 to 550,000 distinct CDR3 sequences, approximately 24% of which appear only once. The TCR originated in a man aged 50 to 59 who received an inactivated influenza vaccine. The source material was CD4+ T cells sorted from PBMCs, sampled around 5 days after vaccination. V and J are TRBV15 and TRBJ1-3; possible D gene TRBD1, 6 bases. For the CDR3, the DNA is TGTGCCACCAGCAGAGAAGGGGGGGGCTCTGGAAACACCATATATTTT. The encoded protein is CATSREGGGSGNTIYF.